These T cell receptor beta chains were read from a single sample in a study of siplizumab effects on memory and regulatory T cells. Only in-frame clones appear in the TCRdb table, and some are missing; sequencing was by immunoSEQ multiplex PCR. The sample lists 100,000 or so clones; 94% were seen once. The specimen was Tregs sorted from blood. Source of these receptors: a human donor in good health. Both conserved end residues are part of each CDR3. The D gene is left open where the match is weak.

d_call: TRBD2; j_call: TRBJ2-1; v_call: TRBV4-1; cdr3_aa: CASSQNGLAGFGDEQFF
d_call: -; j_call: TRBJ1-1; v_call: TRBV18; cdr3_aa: CASSPVYITNREAFF
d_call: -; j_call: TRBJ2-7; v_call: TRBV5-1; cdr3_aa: CASSLDGSSYEQYF
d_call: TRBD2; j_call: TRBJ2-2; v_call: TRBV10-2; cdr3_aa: CASSETPSGSLNTGELFF
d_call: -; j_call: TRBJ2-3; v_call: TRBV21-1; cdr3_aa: CASSKGGQGNGVRGTDTQYF
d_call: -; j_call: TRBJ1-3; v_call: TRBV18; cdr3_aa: CASSPTGDTAGNTIYF
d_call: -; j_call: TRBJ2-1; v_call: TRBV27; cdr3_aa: CASSLTPIAYNEQFF
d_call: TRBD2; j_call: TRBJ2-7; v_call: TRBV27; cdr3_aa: CASSLTGTSLEQYF
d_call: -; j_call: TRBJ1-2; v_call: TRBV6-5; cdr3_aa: CASSYSGRYYGYTF
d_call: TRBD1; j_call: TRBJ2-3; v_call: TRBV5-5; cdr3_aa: CASSFGTATSTDTQYF
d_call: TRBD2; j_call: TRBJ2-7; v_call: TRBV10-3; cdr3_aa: CAIRGGTALAGDYEQYF
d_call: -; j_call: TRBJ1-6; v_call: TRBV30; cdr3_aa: CAWSVRGPYLPLHF
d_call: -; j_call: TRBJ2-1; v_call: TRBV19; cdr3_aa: CASSIESPRLMVSENEQFF
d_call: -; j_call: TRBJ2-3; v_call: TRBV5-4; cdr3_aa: CASSRGDGTLLPTDTQYF
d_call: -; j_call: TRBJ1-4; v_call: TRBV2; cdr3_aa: CASSRAGRWEKLFF
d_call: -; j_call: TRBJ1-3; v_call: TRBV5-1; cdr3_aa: CASSTGASGNTIYF